One T cell receptor (beta chain) is described in this entry. Sequencing targeted TCR beta in blood CD8+ and CD4+ T cells. Negative isolation yielded the CD8+ and CD4+ T cells, while FACS enriched the TEMRA cells. This record comes from a study of CD8 T cells in Susac syndrome. After extraction with the RNeasy kit, about 0.45 to 1 ug of the RNA was reverse transcribed using random hexamers. TCR beta CDR3 was amplified by immunoSEQ multiplex PCR. This amplification extended across 54 Vbeta and 13 Jbeta segments. A single record per CDR3 protein comes from TCRdb applying MiXCR to the immunoSEQ multiplex PCR reads. The repertoire holds 250,000 to 350,000 distinct CDR3 sequences, with 92% as singletons. V was clipped by 3 bases and J by 2 bases; unmatched bases: 5. CDR3 length equals 14 residues. Germline CDR1 reads DFQATT; CDR2 reads SNEGSKA (reference sequence).

V and J are TRBV20-1 and TRBJ2-7; 9 bases agree with TRBD1. This TCR derives from a human donor with multiple sclerosis. Sequences were obtained from CD4+ T cells from PBMCs. DNA for the CDR3: TGCAGTGCTAGTCGGGGACAGGGAGCCTACGAGCAGTACTTC. It encodes CSASRGQGAYEQYF.